This TCR beta chain was sequenced during a study of T-cell memory formation after mild COVID-19. Study overall: Largely donor-specific sequence clusters came from two donors. Study outcomes and limitations: What remained unconfirmed was the SARS-CoV-2 specificity of second-wave clones peaking on day 37. Among CD4+ contracting clones, most were CM and EM, and CD8+ ones EMRA.

UMIs and sample barcodes were carried by the TCR alpha and TCR beta cDNA libraries that 5'RACE produced using constant-segment primers. TCRdb recomputed calls from the 5' RACE reads with MiXCR, one row per CDR3 protein. The table lists hundreds of thousands of distinct CDR3 sequences, 15% to 20% of them singletons, with 20% to 25% in the top ten. J gave up 9 bases and V 2 bases, and 6 bases lay outside the gene matches. From germline, CDR1 is PRHDT and CDR2 FYEKMQ (reference sequence). The CDR3 covers 14 residues. For this clonotype: Its antigen is as yet unknown.

This chain connects TRBV13 to TRBJ2-1, with 8 positions matching TRBD2. The source of this sequence is a man younger than 30 who had mild COVID-19 (a few samples of this study predate the infection). Cell type and time point are not known. Sequenced input: PBMCs or a T cell subset sorted from them (not recorded which). The CDR3 region is CASSLNRGGSEQFF. The CDR3 DNA is TGTGCCAGCAGCTTAAATCGGGGGGGCAGTGAGCAGTTCTTC.